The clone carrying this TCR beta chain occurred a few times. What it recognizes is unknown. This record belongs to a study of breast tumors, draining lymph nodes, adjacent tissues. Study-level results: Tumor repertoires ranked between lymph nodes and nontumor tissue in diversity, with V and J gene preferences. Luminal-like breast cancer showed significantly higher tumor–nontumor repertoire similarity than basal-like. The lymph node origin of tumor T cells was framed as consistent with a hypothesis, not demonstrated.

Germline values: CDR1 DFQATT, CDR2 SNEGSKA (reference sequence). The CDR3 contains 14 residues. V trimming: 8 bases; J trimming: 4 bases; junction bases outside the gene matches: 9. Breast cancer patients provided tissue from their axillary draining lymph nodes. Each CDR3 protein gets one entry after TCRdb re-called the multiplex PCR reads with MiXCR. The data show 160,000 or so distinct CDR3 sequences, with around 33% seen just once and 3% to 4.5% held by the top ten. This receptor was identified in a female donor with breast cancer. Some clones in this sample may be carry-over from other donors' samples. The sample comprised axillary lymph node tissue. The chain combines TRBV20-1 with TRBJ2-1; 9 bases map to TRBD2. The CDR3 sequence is CSTVAGEVYNEQFF. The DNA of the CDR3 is TGCAGTACTGTAGCGGGAGAGGTGTACAATGAGCAGTTCTTC.